This entry lists 15 T cell receptor beta chains sequenced from one sample in a study of technical replicates of blood from a handful of donors. Here immunoSEQ multiplex PCR was the method, and the copy in TCRdb shows in-frame clones only, minus some. The sample lists about 81,000 clones, 90% to 96% occurring once. The sequenced sample was T cells isolated from PBMCs. The receptors derive from a human donor in good health.

The rearrangement links TRBV15 to TRBJ2-5; TRBD2 might be the D (6 bases). The CDR3 runs 15 residues. Trimming removed 0 bases from V and 4 bases from J, with 12 bases in between. Looked up from germline, CDR1 is LNHNV and CDR2 is YYDKDF (reference sequence). CDR3 in DNA: TGTGCCACCAGCAGAGAAGACGGGGGTTTAGAGACCCAGTACTTC. This codes for CATSREDGGLETQYF.

The rearrangement links TRBV14 to TRBJ2-3; tentatively, D is TRBD2 (5 bases). Germline loops: CDR1 SGHDN, CDR2 FVKESK. This CDR3 spans 13 amino acids. V lost 0 bases, J lost 5 bases, and 6 bases lay in between. The CDR3 reads CASSQEGRDTQYF. Here the CDR3 DNA reads TGTGCCAGCAGCCAAGAAGGGAGAGATACGCAGTATTTT.

The chain uses TRBV5-1 and TRBJ1-2; D uncertain. Trimming left V 2 bases short and J 4 bases short, with 9 bases between. Germline CDR1 reads SGHRS; CDR2 reads YFSETQ. The CDR3 spans 13 residues. The CDR3, as DNA: TGCGCCAGCAGCTTTAGCCAATCCTATGGCTACACCTTC. Protein sequence: CASSFSQSYGYTF.

The rearrangement uses TRBV7-3 and TRBJ1-3; D not resolved. Germline loops: CDR1 SGHTA, CDR2 FQGTGA. This CDR3 has 15 residues. V dropped 3 bases and J dropped 4 bases, with 13 bases sitting between them. CDR3 sequence (DNA): TGTGCCAGCAGCTTGACGGGAAGTCCAGGAAACACCATATATTTT. Its translation: CASSLTGSPGNTIYF.

The gene calls are TRBV19 and TRBJ2-2; D unresolved. CDR3 length equals 15 residues. V was cut by 0 bases and J by 6 bases, with 11 bases left in between. Germline loops: CDR1 LNHDA, CDR2 SQIVND (reference sequence). The CDR3 reads CASSIDLWSSGELFF. The CDR3 coding sequence is TGTGCCAGTAGTATAGACCTTTGGAGCTCCGGGGAGCTGTTTTTT.

The chain couples TRBV27 to TRBJ1-2; maybe TRBD1 (6 bases). The CDR3 contains 14 residues. Germline V gene lookup returns CDR1 MNHEY and CDR2 SMNVEV (reference sequence). V gave up 3 bases and J gave up 5 bases, with 13 bases separating them. The CDR3 region is CASSFGGARYGYTF. For the CDR3, the DNA is TGTGCCAGCAGTTTTGGGGGCGCAAGGTATGGCTACACCTTC.

The chain has TRBV30 and TRBJ1-1; D perhaps matches TRBD1 (6 bases). Germline values: CDR1 GTSNPN, CDR2 SVGIG (reference sequence). V was pared by 3 bases and J by 3 bases, with 11 bases between. The CDR3 extends over 13 amino acids. CDR3 sequence reads: CAWSLNRDTEAFF. In DNA, the CDR3 is TGTGCCTGGAGCTTAAACAGGGACACTGAAGCTTTCTTT.

This chain joins TRBV7-2 and TRBJ2-2; D unclear. Trimming cost V 1 base and J 6 bases, with 6 bases left between them. The CDR3 contains 13 residues. CDR1 is SGHTA and CDR2 is FQGNSA in the germline V gene. The CDR3 DNA reads TGTGCCAGCAGCTTAGTGGCGGCCGGGGAGCTGTTTTTT. Translation gives CASSLVAAGELFF.

V gene TRBV19 combines with J gene TRBJ1-5; no definite D call. Germline V gene sequence: CDR1 LNHDA, CDR2 SQIVND (reference sequence). The CDR3 is 13 amino acids. Between the trimmed V and J ends, which lost 7 bases and 4 bases, there was a span of 11 bases. CDR3 nucleotides: TGTGCCAGTATGGCGGAGAGGAATCAGCCCCAGCATTTT. Protein: CASMAERNQPQHF.

This chain joins TRBV11-2 and TRBJ2-3; a weak D match, TRBD1 (6 bases). CDR1 and CDR2 (germline): SGHAT, FQNNGV. This CDR3 is 16 amino acids long. The V gene lost 3 bases and the J gene lost 5 bases, with 18 bases spanning the gap. For the CDR3, the DNA is TGTGCCAGCAGCTTCAGTTCGGCGTCGGGACAAGATACGCAGTATTTT. Translated: CASSFSSASGQDTQYF.

The gene calls are TRBV19 and TRBJ2-1; 11 bases align to TRBD1. Trimming at V came to 6 bases and at J to 7 bases, leaving 5 bases not matched to a gene. Germline assignment: CDR1 LNHDA and CDR2 SQIVND (reference sequence). The CDR3 is 14 residues long. The CDR3 coding sequence is TGTGCCAGTAGGGAGGACAGGGGGCGAAATGAGCAGTTCTTC. Protein product: CASREDRGRNEQFF.

This clone was seen a single time. The rearrangement uses TRBV29-1 and TRBJ2-7; maybe TRBD2 (7 bases). This CDR3 has 13 amino acids. Germline V CDR1 and CDR2: SQVTM, ANQGSEA. Deletions cut 5 bases from V and 2 bases from J, with 13 bases between. In DNA form, the CDR3 reads TGCAGCGTTAGGGGAGGGGGAACCTACGAGCAGTACTTC. Encoded protein: CSVRGGGTYEQYF.

This chain uses TRBV12-5 with TRBJ1-2; no definite D call. The CDR3 has 13 residues. Germline CDR1 LGHNT, CDR2 FRNRAP. V lost 0 bases and J lost 7, with 9 bases in between. The CDR3 coding sequence is TGTGCTAGTGGTTTGGTACCTACAGCTGGCTACACCTTC. Its translation: CASGLVPTAGYTF.

The V call is TRBV15, the J call TRBJ2-7; D remains unclear. Germline assignment: CDR1 LNHNV and CDR2 YYDKDF (reference sequence). The CDR3 has 14 residues. V was shortened by 5 bases and J by 6 bases, with 17 bases between the two germline ends. The CDR3 here is CATSRSGLAPEQYF. Here the CDR3 DNA reads TGTGCCACCAGCCGGAGTGGTTTGGCCCCCGAGCAGTACTTC.

The rearrangement links TRBV7-9 to TRBJ1-2; D gene unclear. CDR1 and CDR2 from the germline V gene are SEHNR and FQNEAQ (reference sequence). The V gene lost 2 bases and the J gene lost 8 bases, with 15 bases spanning the gap. The CDR3 covers 14 residues. CDR3 sequence reads: CASSLQVRGIGYTF. The CDR3 coding sequence is TGTGCCAGCAGCTTACAGGTTAGAGGGATCGGCTACACCTTC.